This T cell receptor beta chain was identified during a study of blood T cell repertoires in COVID-19. This clone was picked up one time. The CDR3 totals 14 residues. Germline CDR1 reads SEHNR; CDR2 reads FQNEAQ (reference sequence). V was pared by 5 bases and J by 1 base, with 11 bases between. Original methodology: The assay estimated nucleated cells by amplifying reference gene primers. Repertoires were generated with immunoSEQ multiplex PCR, while TCRdb's copy carries only in-frame clones and drops some. From that table come the V and J calls and clone size; the DNA was used to work out D and trimming. The repertoire consists of over 250,000 clones, with 80% to 90% occurring once and the leading ten covering approximately 1.5%.

V usage is TRBV7-9 and J usage is TRBJ1-1; TRBD1 is a possible D gene (5 bases). This TCR was recovered from a woman in her thirties or forties who had recovered from COVID-19. Sequencing input: peripheral blood. CDR3 nucleotide sequence: TGTGCCAGCAGCCCGGGTGGGGCGAACACTGAAGCTTTCTTT. Translation: CASSPGGANTEAFF.